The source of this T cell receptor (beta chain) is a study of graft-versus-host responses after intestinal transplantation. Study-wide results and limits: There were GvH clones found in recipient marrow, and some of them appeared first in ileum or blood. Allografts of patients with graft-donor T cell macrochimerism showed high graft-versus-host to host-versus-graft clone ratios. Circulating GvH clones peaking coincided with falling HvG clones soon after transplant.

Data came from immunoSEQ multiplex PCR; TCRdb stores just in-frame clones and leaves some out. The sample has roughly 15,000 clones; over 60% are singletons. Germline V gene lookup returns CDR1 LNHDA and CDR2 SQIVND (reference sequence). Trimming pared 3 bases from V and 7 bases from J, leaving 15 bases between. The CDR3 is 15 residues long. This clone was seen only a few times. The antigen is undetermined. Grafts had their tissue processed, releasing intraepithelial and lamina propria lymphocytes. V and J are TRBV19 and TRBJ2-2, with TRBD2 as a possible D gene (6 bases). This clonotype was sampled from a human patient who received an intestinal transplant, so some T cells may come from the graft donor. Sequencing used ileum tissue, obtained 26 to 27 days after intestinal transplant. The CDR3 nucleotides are TGTGCCAGTAGTATCCGGGAGCGTGCTGGCGGGGAGCTGTTTTTT. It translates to CASSIRERAGGELFF.